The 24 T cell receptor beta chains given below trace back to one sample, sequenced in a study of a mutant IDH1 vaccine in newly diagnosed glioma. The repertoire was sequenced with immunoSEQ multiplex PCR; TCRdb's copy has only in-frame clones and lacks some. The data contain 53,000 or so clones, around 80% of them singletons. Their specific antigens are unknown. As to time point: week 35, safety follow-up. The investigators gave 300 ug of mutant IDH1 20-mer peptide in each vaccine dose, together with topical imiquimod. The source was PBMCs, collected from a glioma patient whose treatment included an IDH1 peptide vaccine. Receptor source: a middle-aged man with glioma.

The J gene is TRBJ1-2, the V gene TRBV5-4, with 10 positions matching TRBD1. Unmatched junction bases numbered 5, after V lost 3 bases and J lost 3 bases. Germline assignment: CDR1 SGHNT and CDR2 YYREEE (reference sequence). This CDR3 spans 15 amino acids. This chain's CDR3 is CASSSPGQGHYGYTF. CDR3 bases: TGTGCCAGCAGCTCACCGGGACAGGGGCACTATGGCTACACCTTC.

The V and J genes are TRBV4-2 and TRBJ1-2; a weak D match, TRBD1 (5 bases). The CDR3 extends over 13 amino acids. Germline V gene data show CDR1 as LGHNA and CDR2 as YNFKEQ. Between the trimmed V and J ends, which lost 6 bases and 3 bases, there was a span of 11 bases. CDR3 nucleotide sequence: TGTGCCAGCAGAGGAGGGGCCCACTATGGCTACACCTTC. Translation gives CASRGGAHYGYTF.

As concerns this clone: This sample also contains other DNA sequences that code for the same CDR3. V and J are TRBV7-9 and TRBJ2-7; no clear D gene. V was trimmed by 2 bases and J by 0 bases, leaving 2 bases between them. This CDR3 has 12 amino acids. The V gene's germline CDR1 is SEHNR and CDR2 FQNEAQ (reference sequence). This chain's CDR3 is CASSLSSYEQYF. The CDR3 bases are TGTGCCAGCAGCTTAAGCTCCTACGAGCAGTACTTC. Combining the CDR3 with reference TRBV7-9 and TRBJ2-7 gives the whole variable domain DTGVSQNPRHKITKRGQNVTFRCDPISEHNRLYWYRQTLGQGPEFLTYFQNEAQLEKSRLLSDRFSAERPKGSFSTLEIQRTEQGDSAMYLCASSLSSYEQYFGPGTRLTVT.

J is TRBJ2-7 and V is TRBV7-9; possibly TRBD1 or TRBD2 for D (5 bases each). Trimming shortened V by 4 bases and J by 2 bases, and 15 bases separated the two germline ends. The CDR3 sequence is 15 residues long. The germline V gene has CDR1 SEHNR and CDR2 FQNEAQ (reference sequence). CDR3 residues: CASSSRVGATYEQYF. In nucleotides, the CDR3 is TGTGCCAGCAGCTCCCGGGTCGGGGCCACCTACGAGCAGTACTTC.

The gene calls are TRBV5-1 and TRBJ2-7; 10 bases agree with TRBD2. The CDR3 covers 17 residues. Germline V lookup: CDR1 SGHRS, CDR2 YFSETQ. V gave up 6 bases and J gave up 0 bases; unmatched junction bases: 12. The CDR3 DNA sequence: TGCGCCAGCACCAAGGGAGTAGCGGGGGGTTCCTCCTACGAGCAGTACTTC. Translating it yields CASTKGVAGGSSYEQYF. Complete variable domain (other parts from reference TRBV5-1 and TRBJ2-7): KAGVTQTPRYLIKTRGQQVTLSCSPISGHRSVSWYQQTPGQGLQFLFEYFSETQRNKGNFPGRFSGRQFSNSRSEMNVSTLELGDSALYLCASTKGVAGGSSYEQYFGPGTRLTVT.

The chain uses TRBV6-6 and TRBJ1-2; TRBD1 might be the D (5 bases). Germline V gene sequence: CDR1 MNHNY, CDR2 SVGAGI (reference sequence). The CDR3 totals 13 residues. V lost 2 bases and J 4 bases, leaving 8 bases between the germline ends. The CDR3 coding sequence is TGTGCCAGCAGTTACAACCAGGGCTATGGCTACACCTTC. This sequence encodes CASSYNQGYGYTF.

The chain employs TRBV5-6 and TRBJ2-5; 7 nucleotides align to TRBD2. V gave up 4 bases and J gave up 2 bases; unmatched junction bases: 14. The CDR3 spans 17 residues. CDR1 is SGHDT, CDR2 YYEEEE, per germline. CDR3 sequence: CASSPYLGGFPQETQYF. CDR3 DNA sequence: TGTGCCAGCAGCCCTTACCTCGGGGGGTTCCCGCAAGAGACCCAGTACTTC.

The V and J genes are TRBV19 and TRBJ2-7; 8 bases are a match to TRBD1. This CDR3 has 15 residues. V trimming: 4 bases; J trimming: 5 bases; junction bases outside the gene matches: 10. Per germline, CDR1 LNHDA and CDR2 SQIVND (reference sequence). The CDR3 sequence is CASSRQGKTGNEQYF. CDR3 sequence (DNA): TGTGCCAGTAGTAGACAGGGGAAGACCGGGAACGAGCAGTACTTC.

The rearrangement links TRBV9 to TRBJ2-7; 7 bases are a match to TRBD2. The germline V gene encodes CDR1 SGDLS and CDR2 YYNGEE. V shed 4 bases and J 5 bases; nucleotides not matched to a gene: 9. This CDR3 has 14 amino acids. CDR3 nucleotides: TGTGCCAGCAGCCGGGGAGGGGCCCCCCACGAGCAGTACTTC. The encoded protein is CASSRGGAPHEQYF.

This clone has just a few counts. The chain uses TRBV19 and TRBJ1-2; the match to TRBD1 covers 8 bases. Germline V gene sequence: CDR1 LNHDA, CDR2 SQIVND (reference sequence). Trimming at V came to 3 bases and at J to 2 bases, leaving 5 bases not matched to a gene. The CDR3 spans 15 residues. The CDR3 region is CASSIPSGGNYGYTF. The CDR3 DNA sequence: TGTGCCAGTAGTATCCCCTCAGGGGGCAACTATGGCTACACCTTC. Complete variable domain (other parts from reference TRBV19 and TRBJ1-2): DGGITQSPKYLFRKEGQNVTLSCEQNLNHDAMYWYRQDPGQGLRLIYYSQIVNDFQKGDIAEGYSVSREKKESFPLTVTSAQKNPTAFYLCASSIPSGGNYGYTFGSGTRLTVV.

CDR3 amino acids: CASSLPDRAQNTEAFF. CDR3 bases: TGTGCCAGCAGCTTACCGGACAGGGCCCAGAACACTGAAGCTTTCTTT. The V and J genes are TRBV5-6 and TRBJ1-1, with 8 bases lining up with TRBD1. Germline-derived CDR1 and CDR2 are SGHDT and YYEEEE. The CDR3 is made up of 16 amino acids. The ends lost 2 bases at V and 1 base at J; junction bases unmatched: 7.

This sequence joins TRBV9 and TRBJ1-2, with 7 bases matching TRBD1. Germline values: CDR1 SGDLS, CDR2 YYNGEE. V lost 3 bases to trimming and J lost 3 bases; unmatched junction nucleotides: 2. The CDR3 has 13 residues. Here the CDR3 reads CASSGGTDYGYTF. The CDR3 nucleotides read TGTGCCAGCAGCGGCGGGACAGACTATGGCTACACCTTC.

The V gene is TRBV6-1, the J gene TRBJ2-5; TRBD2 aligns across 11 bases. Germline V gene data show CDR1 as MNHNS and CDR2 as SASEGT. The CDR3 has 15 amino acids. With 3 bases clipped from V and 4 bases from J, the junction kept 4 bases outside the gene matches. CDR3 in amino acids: CASSEGSGGAETQYF. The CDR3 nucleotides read TGTGCCAGCAGTGAGGGTAGCGGGGGGGCAGAGACCCAGTACTTC.

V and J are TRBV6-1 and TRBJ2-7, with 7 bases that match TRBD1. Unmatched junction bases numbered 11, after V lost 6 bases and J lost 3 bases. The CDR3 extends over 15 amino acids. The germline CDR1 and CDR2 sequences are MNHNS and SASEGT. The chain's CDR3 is CASSYMDRFDYEQYF. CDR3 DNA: TGTGCCAGCAGCTACATGGACAGGTTCGACTACGAGCAGTACTTC.

Here the CDR3 DNA reads TGTGCCAGCAGCTTTGGACTTTCTCCCAATTCACCCCTCCACTTT. Protein product: CASSFGLSPNSPLHF. V gene TRBV5-4 combines with J gene TRBJ1-6; D is ambiguous. V was cut by 2 bases and J by 7 bases, with 13 bases left in between. This CDR3 has 15 residues. Germline V gives CDR1 SGHNT, CDR2 YYREEE (reference sequence).

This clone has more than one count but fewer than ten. CDR3: CASSETYTEAFF. The CDR3 DNA sequence: TGTGCCAGTAGTGAAACATACACTGAAGCTTTCTTT. This sequence joins TRBV19 and TRBJ1-1, with D uncertain. The CDR3 is 12 residues long. Trimming took off 5 bases at V and 3 bases at J, with 7 bases between the two ends. The V gene's germline CDR1 is LNHDA and CDR2 SQIVND (reference sequence).

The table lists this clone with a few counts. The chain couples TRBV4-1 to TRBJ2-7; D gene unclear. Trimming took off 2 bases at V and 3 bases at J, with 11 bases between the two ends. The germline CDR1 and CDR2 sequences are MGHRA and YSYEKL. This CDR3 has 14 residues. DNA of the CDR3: TGCGCCAGCAGCCAAACTGGCTCCGGCTACGAGCAGTACTTC. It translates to CASSQTGSGYEQYF.

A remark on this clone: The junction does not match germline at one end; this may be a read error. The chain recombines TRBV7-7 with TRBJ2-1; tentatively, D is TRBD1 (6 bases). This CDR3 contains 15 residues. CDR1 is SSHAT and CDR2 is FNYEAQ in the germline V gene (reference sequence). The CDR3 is CASSPTRGSYNEQFF. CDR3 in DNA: TGTGCTAGCAGCCCCACCAGGGGCTCCTACAATGAGCAGTTCTTC.

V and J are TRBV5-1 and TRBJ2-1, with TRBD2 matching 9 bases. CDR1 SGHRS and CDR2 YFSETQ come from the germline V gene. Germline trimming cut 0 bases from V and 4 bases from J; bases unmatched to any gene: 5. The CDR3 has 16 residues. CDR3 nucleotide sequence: TGCGCCAGCAGCTTGGCCCGGGCGGGGGGGTACAATGAGCAGTTCTTC. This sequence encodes CASSLARAGGYNEQFF.

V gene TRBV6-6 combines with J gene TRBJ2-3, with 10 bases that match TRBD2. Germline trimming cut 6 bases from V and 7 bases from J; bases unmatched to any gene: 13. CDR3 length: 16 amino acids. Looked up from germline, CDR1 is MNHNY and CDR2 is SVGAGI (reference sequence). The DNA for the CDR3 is TGTGCCAGCAGATTCGGCCCTAGCGGGGGTTCGAATACGCAGTATTTT. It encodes CASRFGPSGGSNTQYF.

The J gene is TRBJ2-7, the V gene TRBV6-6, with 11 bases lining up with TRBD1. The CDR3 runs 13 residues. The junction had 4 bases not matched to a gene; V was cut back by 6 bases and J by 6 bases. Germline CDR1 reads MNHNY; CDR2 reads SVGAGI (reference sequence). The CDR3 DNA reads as TGTGCCAGCAGCTGGGGACAGGGGGGCGAGCAGTACTTC. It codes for CASSWGQGGEQYF.

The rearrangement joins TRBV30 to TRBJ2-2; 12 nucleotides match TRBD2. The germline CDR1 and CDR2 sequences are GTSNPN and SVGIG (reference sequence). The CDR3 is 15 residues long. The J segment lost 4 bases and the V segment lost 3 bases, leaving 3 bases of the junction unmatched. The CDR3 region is CAWRLAGGGTGELFF. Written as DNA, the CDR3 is TGTGCCTGGAGACTAGCGGGGGGCGGCACCGGGGAGCTGTTTTTT.

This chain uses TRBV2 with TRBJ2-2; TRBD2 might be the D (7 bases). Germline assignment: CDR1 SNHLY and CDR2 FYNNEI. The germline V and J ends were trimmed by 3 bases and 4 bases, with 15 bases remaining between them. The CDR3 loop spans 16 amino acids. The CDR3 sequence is CASSESGGGVTGELFF. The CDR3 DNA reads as TGTGCCAGCAGTGAGAGTGGGGGGGGCGTCACCGGGGAGCTGTTTTTT.

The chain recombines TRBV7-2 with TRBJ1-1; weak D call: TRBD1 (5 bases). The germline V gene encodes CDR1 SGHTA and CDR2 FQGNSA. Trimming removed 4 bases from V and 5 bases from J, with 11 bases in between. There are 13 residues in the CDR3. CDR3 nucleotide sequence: TGTGCCAGCAGCTCCCAGGGAGAGACTGAAGCTTTCTTT. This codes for CASSSQGETEAFF.